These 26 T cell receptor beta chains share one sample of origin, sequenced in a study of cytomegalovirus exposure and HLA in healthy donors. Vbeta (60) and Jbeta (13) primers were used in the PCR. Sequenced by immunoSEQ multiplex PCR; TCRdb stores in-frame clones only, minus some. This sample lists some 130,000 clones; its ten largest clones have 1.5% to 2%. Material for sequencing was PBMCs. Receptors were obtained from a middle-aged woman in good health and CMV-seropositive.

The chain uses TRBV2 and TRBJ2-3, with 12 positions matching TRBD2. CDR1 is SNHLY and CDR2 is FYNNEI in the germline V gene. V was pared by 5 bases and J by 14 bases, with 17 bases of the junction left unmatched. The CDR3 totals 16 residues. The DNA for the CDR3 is TGTGCCAGCAGTCCCCCGACTAGCGGGAGCCGGACACGTGGGTATTTT. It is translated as CASSPPTSGSRTRGYF.

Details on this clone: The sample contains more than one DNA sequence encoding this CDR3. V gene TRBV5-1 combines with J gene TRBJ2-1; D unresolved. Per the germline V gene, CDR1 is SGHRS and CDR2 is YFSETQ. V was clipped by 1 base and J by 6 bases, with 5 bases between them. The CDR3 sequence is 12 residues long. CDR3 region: CASSLYGNEQFF. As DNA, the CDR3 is TGCGCCAGCAGCTTGTACGGCAATGAGCAGTTCTTC.

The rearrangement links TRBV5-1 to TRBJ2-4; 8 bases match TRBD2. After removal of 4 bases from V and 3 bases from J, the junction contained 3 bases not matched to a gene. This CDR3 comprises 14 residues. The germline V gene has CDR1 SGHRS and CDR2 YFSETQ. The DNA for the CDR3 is TGCGCCAGCAGCCCCGGGGGGGTCAAAAACATTCAGTACTTC. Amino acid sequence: CASSPGGVKNIQYF.

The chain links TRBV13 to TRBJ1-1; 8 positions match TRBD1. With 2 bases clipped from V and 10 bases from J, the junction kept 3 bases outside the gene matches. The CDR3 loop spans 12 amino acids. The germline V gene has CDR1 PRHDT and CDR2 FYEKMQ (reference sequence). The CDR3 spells CASSLLGTGAFF. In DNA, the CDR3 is TGTGCCAGCAGCTTATTAGGGACAGGAGCTTTCTTT.

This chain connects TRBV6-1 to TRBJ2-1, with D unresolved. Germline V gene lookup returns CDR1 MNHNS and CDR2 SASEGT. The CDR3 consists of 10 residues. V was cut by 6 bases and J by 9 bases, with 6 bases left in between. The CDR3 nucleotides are TGTGCCAGCAGGTCGGGTGAGCAGTTCTTC. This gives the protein CASRSGEQFF.

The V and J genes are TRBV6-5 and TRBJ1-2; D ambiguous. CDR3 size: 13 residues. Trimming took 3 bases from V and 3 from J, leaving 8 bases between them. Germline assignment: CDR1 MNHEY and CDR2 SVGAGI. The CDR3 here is CASSYQADYGYTF. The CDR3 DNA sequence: TGTGCCAGCAGTTATCAGGCCGACTATGGCTACACCTTC.

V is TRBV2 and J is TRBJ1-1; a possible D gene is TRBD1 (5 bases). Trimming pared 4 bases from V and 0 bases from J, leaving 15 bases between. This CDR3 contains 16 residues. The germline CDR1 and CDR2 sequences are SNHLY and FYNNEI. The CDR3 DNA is TGTGCCAGCAGTGTACGGGACTCTTCTATGAACACTGAAGCTTTCTTT. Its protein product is CASSVRDSSMNTEAFF.

CDR3 DNA sequence: TGTGCCAGCAGTTACGGCGGGACAGGGCCCCGCCCGGGCTACACCTTC. It codes for CASSYGGTGPRPGYTF. The rearrangement joins TRBV6-5 to TRBJ1-2, with 9 bases fitting TRBD1. V was clipped by 2 bases and J by 8 bases; unmatched bases: 12. CDR1 is MNHEY and CDR2 is SVGAGI in the germline V gene. The CDR3 is 16 residues long.

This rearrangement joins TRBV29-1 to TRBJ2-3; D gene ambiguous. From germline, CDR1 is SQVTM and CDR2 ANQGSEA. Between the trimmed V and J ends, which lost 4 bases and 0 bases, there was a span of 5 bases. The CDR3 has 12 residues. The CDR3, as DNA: TGCAGCGTTGCTGAGAGCACAGATACGCAGTATTTT. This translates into CSVAESTDTQYF.

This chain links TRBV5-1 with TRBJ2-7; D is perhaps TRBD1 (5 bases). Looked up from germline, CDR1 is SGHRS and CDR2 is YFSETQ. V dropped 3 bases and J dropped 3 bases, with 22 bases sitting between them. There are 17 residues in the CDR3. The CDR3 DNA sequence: TGCGCCAGCAGCTCCCGGAACGGATCCCGCAGGGTCTACGAGCAGTACTTC. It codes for CASSSRNGSRRVYEQYF.

CDR3 loop: CSARLGGQFF. The CDR3, as DNA: TGCAGTGCTAGACTGGGGGGACAGTTCTTC. This chain connects TRBV20-1 to TRBJ2-1; tentatively, D is TRBD2 (6 bases). The V and J ends lost 2 bases and 13 bases respectively, with 9 bases between them. CDR3 length: 10 residues. Germline-derived CDR1 and CDR2 are DFQATT and SNEGSKA (reference sequence).

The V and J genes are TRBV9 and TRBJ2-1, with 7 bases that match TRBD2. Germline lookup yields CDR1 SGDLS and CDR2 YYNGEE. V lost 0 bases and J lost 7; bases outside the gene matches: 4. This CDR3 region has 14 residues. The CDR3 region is CASSVGLAANEQFF. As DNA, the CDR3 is TGTGCCAGCAGCGTAGGCCTAGCGGCGAATGAGCAGTTCTTC.

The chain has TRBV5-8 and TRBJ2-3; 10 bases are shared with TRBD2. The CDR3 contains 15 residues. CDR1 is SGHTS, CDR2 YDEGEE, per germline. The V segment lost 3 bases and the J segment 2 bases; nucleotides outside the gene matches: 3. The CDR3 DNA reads TGTGCCAGCAGCTGGGGACTAGCGATCACAGATACGCAGTATTTT. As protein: CASSWGLAITDTQYF.

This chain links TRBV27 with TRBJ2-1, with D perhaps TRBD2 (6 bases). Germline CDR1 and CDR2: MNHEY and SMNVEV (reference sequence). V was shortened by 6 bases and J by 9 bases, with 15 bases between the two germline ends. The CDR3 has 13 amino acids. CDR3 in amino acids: CASSPLLASEQFF. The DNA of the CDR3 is TGTGCCAGCAGCCCACTTCTAGCGTCTGAGCAGTTCTTC.

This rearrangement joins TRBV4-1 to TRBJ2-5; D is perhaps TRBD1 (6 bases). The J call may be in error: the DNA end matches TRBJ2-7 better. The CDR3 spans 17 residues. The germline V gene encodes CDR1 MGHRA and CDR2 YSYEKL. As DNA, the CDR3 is TGCGCCAGCAGCCAAGAACACAGGGCCTTCAGCTCCTACGAGCAGTACTTC. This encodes CASSQEHRAFSSYEQYF.

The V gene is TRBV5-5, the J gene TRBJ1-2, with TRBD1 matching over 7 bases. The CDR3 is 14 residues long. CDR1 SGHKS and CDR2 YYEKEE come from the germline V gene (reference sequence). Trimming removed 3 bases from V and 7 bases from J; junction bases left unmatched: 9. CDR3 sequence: CASSWGQSSGGYTF. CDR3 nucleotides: TGTGCCAGCAGCTGGGGACAGTCTTCGGGTGGCTACACCTTC. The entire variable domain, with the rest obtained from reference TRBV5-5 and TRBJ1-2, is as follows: DAGVTQSPTHLIKTRGQQVTLRCSPISGHKSVSWYQQVLGQGPQFIFQYYEKEERGRGNFPDRFSARQFPNYSSELNVNALLLGDSALYLCASSWGQSSGGYTFGSGTRLTVV.

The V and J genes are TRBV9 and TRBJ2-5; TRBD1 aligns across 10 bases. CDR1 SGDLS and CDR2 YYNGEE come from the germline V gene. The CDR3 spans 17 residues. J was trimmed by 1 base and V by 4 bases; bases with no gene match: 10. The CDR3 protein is CASSLRTGTGAQETQYF. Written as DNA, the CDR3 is TGTGCCAGCAGCCTCAGAACCGGGACAGGGGCCCAAGAGACCCAGTACTTC.

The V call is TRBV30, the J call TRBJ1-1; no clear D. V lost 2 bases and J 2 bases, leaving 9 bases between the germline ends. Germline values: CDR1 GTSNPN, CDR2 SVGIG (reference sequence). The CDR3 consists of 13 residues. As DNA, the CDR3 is TGTGCCTGGAGTCGAGAGTCAAACACTGAAGCTTTCTTT. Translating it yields CAWSRESNTEAFF.

CDR3 amino acids: CASTGGTGDPFF. As DNA, the CDR3 is TGTGCCAGCACCGGGGGAACAGGGGATCCGTTCTTC. V and J are TRBV5-4 and TRBJ2-1; TRBD1 might be the D (7 bases). This CDR3 is built from 12 residues. V gave up 6 bases and J gave up 15 bases, with 19 bases separating them. Germline assignment: CDR1 SGHNT and CDR2 YYREEE (reference sequence).

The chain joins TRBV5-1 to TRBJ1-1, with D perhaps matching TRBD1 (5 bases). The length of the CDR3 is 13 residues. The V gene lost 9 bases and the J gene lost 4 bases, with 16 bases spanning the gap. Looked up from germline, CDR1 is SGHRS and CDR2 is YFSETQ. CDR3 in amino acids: CATGKGQSTEAFF. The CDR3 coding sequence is TGCGCCACTGGGAAGGGGCAATCCACTGAAGCTTTCTTT.

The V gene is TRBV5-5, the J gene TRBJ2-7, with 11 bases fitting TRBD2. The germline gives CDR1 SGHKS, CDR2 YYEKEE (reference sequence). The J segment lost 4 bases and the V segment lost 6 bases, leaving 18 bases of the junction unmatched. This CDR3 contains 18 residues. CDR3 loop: CASTQTAGELAGEYEQYF. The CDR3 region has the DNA TGTGCCAGCACCCAGACGGCAGGGGAACTAGCGGGAGAATACGAGCAGTACTTC. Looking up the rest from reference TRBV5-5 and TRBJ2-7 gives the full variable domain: DAGVTQSPTHLIKTRGQQVTLRCSPISGHKSVSWYQQVLGQGPQFIFQYYEKEERGRGNFPDRFSARQFPNYSSELNVNALLLGDSALYLCASTQTAGELAGEYEQYFGPGTRLTVT.

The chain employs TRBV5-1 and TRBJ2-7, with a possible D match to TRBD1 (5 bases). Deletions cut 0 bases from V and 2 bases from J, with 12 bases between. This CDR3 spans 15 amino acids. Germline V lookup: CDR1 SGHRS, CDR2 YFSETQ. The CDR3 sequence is CASSLGPDTTYEQYF. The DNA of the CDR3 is TGCGCCAGCAGCTTGGGTCCGGACACTACCTACGAGCAGTACTTC.

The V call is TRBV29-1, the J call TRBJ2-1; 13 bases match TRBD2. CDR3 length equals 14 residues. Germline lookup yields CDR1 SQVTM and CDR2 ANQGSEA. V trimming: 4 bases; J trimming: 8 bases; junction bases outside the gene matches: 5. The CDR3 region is CSVVLLAGGDEQFF. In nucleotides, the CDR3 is TGCAGCGTTGTCCTACTAGCGGGAGGGGATGAGCAGTTCTTC.

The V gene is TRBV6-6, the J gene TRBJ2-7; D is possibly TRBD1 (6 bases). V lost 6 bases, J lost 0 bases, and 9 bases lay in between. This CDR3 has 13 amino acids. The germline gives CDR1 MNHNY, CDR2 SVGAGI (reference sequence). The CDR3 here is CASRPGHSYEQYF. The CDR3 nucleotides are TGTGCCAGCAGACCGGGACACTCCTACGAGCAGTACTTC.

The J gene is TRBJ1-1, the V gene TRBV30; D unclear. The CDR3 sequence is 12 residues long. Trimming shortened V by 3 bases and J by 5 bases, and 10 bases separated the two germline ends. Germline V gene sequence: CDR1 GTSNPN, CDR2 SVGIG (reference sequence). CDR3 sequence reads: CAWRPIYTEAFF. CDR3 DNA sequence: TGTGCCTGGAGACCTATTTATACTGAAGCTTTCTTT.

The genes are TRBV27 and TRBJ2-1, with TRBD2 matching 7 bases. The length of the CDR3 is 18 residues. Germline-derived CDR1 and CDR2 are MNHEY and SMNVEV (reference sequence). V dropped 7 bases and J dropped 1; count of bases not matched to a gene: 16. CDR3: CASKPLPGSGPSYNEQFF. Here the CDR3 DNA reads TGTGCCAGCAAACCCCTCCCGGGTAGCGGGCCTTCCTACAATGAGCAGTTCTTC.